The 7 T cell receptor beta chains below come from one sample, sequenced in a study of Ad26.COV2.S vaccination and SARS-CoV-2 variants. The repertoire was sequenced with immunoSEQ multiplex PCR; TCRdb's copy has only in-frame clones and lacks some. Of about 350,000 clones in the sample, approximately 90% were seen once. Documented treatment: about 20 received Ad26.COV2.S at low or high dose, single or two shots; roughly five received placebo; per-sample allocation not given. Sampling happened 63 days after the first vaccine or placebo injection. This sample comprised peripheral blood, obtained in a trial of Ad26.COV2.S vaccine versus placebo. The receptors here all came from a person aged 18-60 years who received the Ad26.COV2.S COVID-19 vaccine or a placebo.

V usage is TRBV5-5 and J usage is TRBJ2-7, with 9 bases aligning to TRBD1. In germline, CDR1 is SGHKS, CDR2 YYEKEE (reference sequence). Trimming took 4 bases from V and 3 from J; bases not matched to a gene: 5. This CDR3 has 14 amino acids. The DNA for the CDR3 is TGTGCCAGCAGCACACAGGGGGCGCGCTACGAGCAGTACTTC. Protein product: CASSTQGARYEQYF.

The gene calls are TRBV19 and TRBJ1-2; the D gene is possibly TRBD1 (5 bases). This CDR3 is built from 16 residues. Germline CDR1 LNHDA, CDR2 SQIVND (reference sequence). V lost 0 bases and J 2 bases, leaving 13 bases between the germline ends. The CDR3 DNA sequence: TGTGCCAGTAGTATAGATCAGGGTGCCCCAAACTATGGCTACACCTTC. Encoded protein: CASSIDQGAPNYGYTF.

The chain employs TRBV6-2 or TRBV6-3 and TRBJ1-1; D unresolved. CDR1 and CDR2 from the germline V gene are MNHEY and SVGEGT. The CDR3 runs to 15 residues. The V and J ends lost 1 base and 0 bases respectively, with 9 bases between them. CDR3 DNA sequence: TGTGCCAGCAGTTACTTGCTGGCGGTGAACACTGAAGCTTTCTTT. Protein product: CASSYLLAVNTEAFF.

The chain couples TRBV10-3 to TRBJ2-1, with unresolved D. The length of the CDR3 is 13 residues. V lost 1 base and J 4 bases, leaving 5 bases between the germline ends. The germline V gene has CDR1 ENHRY and CDR2 SYGVKD. In DNA, the CDR3 is TGTGCCATCAGTGAGTTAGATTACAATGAGCAGTTCTTC. Translated: CAISELDYNEQFF.

The J gene is TRBJ2-5, the V gene TRBV28; 9 bases are shared with TRBD2. The CDR3 totals 15 residues. The V gene end was trimmed by 2 bases and the J gene end by 1 base; junction bases not matched to a gene: 2. CDR1 is MDHEN and CDR2 is SYDVKM in the germline V gene. The CDR3 DNA is TGTGCCAGCAGTTTAGCGGGAGGGCCCCAAGAGACCCAGTACTTC. It encodes CASSLAGGPQETQYF.

As DNA, the CDR3 is TGTGCCAGCAGCCAGGACGCAACGAACACCGGGGAGCTGTTTTTT. This sequence encodes CASSQDATNTGELFF. This chain connects TRBV3-1 (or the pseudogene TRBV3-2) to TRBJ2-2; D unresolved. Between the trimmed V and J ends, which lost 3 bases and 0 bases, there was a span of 8 bases. The CDR3 sequence is 15 residues long. Germline V gene sequence: CDR1 LGHDT, CDR2 YNNKEL (reference sequence).

The chain carries TRBV4-1 and TRBJ2-3, with unresolved D. The CDR3 is 14 amino acids. The V gene lost 1 base and the J gene lost 8 bases, with 13 bases spanning the gap. Germline V gene data show CDR1 as MGHRA and CDR2 as YSYEKL. CDR3 DNA sequence: TGCGCCAGCAGCCAAGGATTGTTGGACCGTACGCAGTATTTT. Translation: CASSQGLLDRTQYF.